Listed here is a single T cell receptor beta chain. Which antigen it targets is not known. Base qualities are not recorded, but no much larger clone differs from it by a single base. This record belongs to a study of early T cells in non-severe SARS-CoV-2 infection (dated by TCRdb to about 2021). In terms of the full investigation: TCR sequencing used bulk RNA from unsorted whole blood, so alpha and beta chains could not be paired.

Set within a cohort of healthcare workers in London, UK, this nested case-control study involved weekly PCR testing of nasopharyngeal swabs along with blood sampling. Between 23 and 31 March 2020, the week of the UK lockdown, healthcare workers were enrolled and then followed up weekly for as long as 16 weeks. Library prep was done by 5' RACE. Reads for this sample came from a NextSeq 500. To correct for sequencing error and PCR bias, the TCR library protocol tagged individual cDNA molecules with unique molecular identifiers. TCR alpha and beta chains were both sequenced, and the abundances of alpha and beta sequences in each sample were closely correlated with each other. On the authors' methods: Decombinator V4 was used to perform V gene, J gene and CDR3 annotation of TCR sequences. TCRs were defined as expanded if a significant change between any two time points was detected under a Poisson model with p below 0.0001. TCR abundances were normalised to the total number of TCRs sequenced in each sample and reported as counts per million. VDJdb, accessed 1 November 2021, was searched for CMV, EBV and SARS-CoV-2 annotated TCRs, with TCRs annotated for multiple antigens excluded. Using fastp at Q25 and MiXCR, TCRdb reprocessed the public reads and kept productive beta chains. Rows with one shared CDR3 protein collapse into an entry with the most common genes and DNA. TCRdb's processing, not the study's, gives the V and J calls here. For this sample the table gives around 99,000 distinct CDR3 sequences, of which approximately 16% were detected only once. 5.1% of the sample goes to the ten largest clones.

General study outcomes and caveats: VDJdb matching was skewed toward anti-spike CD8 responses, so virus-specific expansions were likely underestimated and private and CD4 specificities were missed.

This TCR came from an adult who was a healthcare worker with PCR-confirmed SARS-CoV-2 infection or an uninfected control (not recorded which). The sequencing used whole blood, collected at baseline.

The nucleotides read TGTGCCAGCAGTCTCCGCGGGACGCCCACTGAAGCTTTCTTT. It translates to CASSLRGTPTEAFF. The chain employs TRBV12-3 or TRBV12-4 and TRBJ1-1, with TRBD1 tentatively as D gene (5 bases match). The CDR3 spans 14 residues, from the cysteine through the phenylalanine. The only DNA kept is the CDR3, 42 bases in frame from the first base. V and J lose 5 bases and 4 bases, and a span of 14 bases separates them.